Below, 29 T cell receptor beta chains from the same sample are listed, as sequenced in a study of cytomegalovirus exposure and HLA in healthy donors. It was with 60 Vbeta and 13 Jbeta primers that the PCR ran. Assay used: immunoSEQ multiplex PCR; TCRdb lists only in-frame clones, some missing. The table lists around 270,000 clones, under 90% of them singletons. Source material: PBMCs. These receptors came from a girl aged 2-10 years in good health and CMV-seronegative.

V is TRBV7-8 and J is TRBJ2-3, with D possibly matching TRBD1 (6 bases). This CDR3 region has 14 residues. Trimming took 8 bases from V and 2 from J, leaving 14 bases between them. Germline CDR1 and CDR2: SGHVS and FQNEAQ. The CDR3 sequence is CASYRDDYTDTQYF. The CDR3 nucleotides are TGTGCCAGCTACAGGGACGATTACACAGATACGCAGTATTTT.

The genes are TRBV6-5 and TRBJ2-1, with D perhaps matching TRBD2 (5 bases). Per germline, CDR1 MNHEY and CDR2 SVGAGI. The CDR3 has 15 residues. Trimming took 4 bases from V and 2 from J, leaving 12 bases between them. CDR3 bases: TGTGCCAGCAGTTTCGAGGCGGGCCCCTACAATGAGCAGTTCTTC. Protein product: CASSFEAGPYNEQFF.

The chain combines TRBV19 with TRBJ1-1, with 7 bases lining up with TRBD1. Per germline, CDR1 LNHDA and CDR2 SQIVND (reference sequence). Trimming at V came to 10 bases and at J to 1 base, leaving 12 bases not matched to a gene. CDR3 length equals 15 residues. CDR3 sequence: CATKTGTDRNTEAFF. DNA of the CDR3: TGTGCCACCAAAACCGGGACAGACAGGAACACTGAAGCTTTCTTT.

The chain uses TRBV7-8 and TRBJ2-7; D gene unclear. The germline V and J ends were trimmed by 1 base and 0 bases, with 10 bases remaining between them. Germline CDR1 SGHVS, CDR2 FQNEAQ. CDR3 size: 15 residues. Here the CDR3 reads CASSLGARVSYEQYF. In nucleotides, the CDR3 is TGTGCCAGCAGCTTAGGTGCCCGGGTCTCCTACGAGCAGTACTTC.

V gene TRBV12-5 combines with J gene TRBJ1-1, with a possible D match to TRBD1 (5 bases). CDR1 and CDR2 from the germline V gene are LGHNT and FRNRAP. The CDR3 is made up of 13 amino acids. Trimming shortened V by 6 bases and J by 2 bases, and 10 bases separated the two germline ends. In nucleotides, the CDR3 is TGTGCTAGTGGGATCGGGGGTAACACTGAAGCTTTCTTT. Translating gives CASGIGGNTEAFF.

The chain recombines TRBV10-2 with TRBJ2-5; no firm D call. This CDR3 is 15 amino acids long. V shed 8 bases and J shed 2 bases, with 18 bases lying between them. Germline CDR1 reads WSHSY; CDR2 reads SAAADI. The CDR3 nucleotides read TGCGCCAGCCGGTCCCTCGGGTACTCACAAGAGACCCAGTACTTC. It codes for CASRSLGYSQETQYF.

The V gene is TRBV4-1, the J gene TRBJ1-2, with D tentatively TRBD1 (6 bases). This CDR3 spans 17 amino acids. CDR1 and CDR2 (germline): MGHRA, YSYEKL. Trimming took 0 bases from V and 2 from J, leaving 16 bases between them. The CDR3 sequence: CASSQDAGTRLNYGYTF. The CDR3 nucleotides read TGCGCCAGCAGCCAAGACGCCGGGACAAGACTCAACTATGGCTACACCTTC.

The chain links TRBV28 to TRBJ2-7; 8 bases align to TRBD2. The V and J ends lost 5 bases and 1 base, in that order; junction bases with no gene match: 7. The germline V gene has CDR1 MDHEN and CDR2 SYDVKM. The CDR3 is 15 amino acids. CDR3 DNA sequence: TGTGCCAGCAGTCCTCCGGGGGGGCCGTCCTACGAGCAGTACTTC. Its protein is CASSPPGGPSYEQYF. The full variable domain, its missing parts supplied by reference TRBV28 and TRBJ2-7, is DVKVTQSSRYLVKRTGEKVFLECVQDMDHENMFWYRQDPGLGLRLIYFSYDVKMKEKGDIPEGYSVSREKKERFSLILESASTNQTSMYLCASSPPGGPSYEQYFGPGTRLTVT.

The chain joins TRBV2 to TRBJ2-5, with 8 bases matching TRBD2. The CDR3 spans 13 residues. CDR1 and CDR2 from the germline V gene are SNHLY and FYNNEI. The J segment lost 3 bases and the V segment lost 6 bases, leaving 3 bases of the junction unmatched. CDR3 protein: CASRWRGEETQYF. The CDR3 DNA sequence: TGTGCCAGCAGATGGCGGGGGGAAGAGACCCAGTACTTC.

CDR3 region: CSVGTGLSGNEQFF. The DNA of the CDR3 is TGCAGCGTCGGTACGGGACTGAGTGGAAATGAGCAGTTCTTC. The chain employs TRBV29-1 and TRBJ2-1; D might be TRBD2 (6 bases). This CDR3 is 14 amino acids long. The V gene's germline CDR1 is SQVTM and CDR2 ANQGSEA. V lost 6 bases to trimming and J lost 7 bases, with 19 bases between them.

Comments on this clone: An end of the junction does not agree with germline; a read error may underlie this. The CDR3 sequence: CSSSLAKQGFRQETQYF. Here the CDR3 DNA reads TGTTCCAGCAGCTTAGCTAAACAGGGGTTTCGGCAAGAGACCCAGTACTTC. The chain joins TRBV7-9 to TRBJ2-5; TRBD1 matches 7 bases. The CDR3 loop spans 17 amino acids. From germline, CDR1 is SEHNR and CDR2 FQNEAQ (reference sequence).

This clone occurred once. This rearrangement joins TRBV30 to TRBJ1-5; weak D call: TRBD1 (6 bases). Deletions cut 2 bases from V and 4 bases from J, with 12 bases between. The CDR3 runs 14 residues. The germline V gene has CDR1 GTSNPN and CDR2 SVGIG (reference sequence). As DNA, the CDR3 is TGTGCCTGGAGTTCCGACAGGAGGAATCAGCCCCAGCATTTT. Translating it yields CAWSSDRRNQPQHF. Full variable domain (missing parts from reference TRBV30 and TRBJ1-5): SQTIHQWPATLVQPVGSPLSLECTVEGTSNPNLYWYRQAAGRGLQLLFYSVGIGQISSEVPQNLSASRPQDRQFILSSKKLLLSDSGFYLCAWSSDRRNQPQHFGDGTRLSIL.

The rearrangement links TRBV30 to TRBJ2-1, with 10 positions matching TRBD2. The germline V gene encodes CDR1 GTSNPN and CDR2 SVGIG (reference sequence). The CDR3 covers 15 residues. CDR3 nucleotide sequence: TGTGCATACGACTCCGGGACTAGCGTGTACAATGAGCAGTTCTTC. Its translation: CAYDSGTSVYNEQFF.

The rearrangement links TRBV6-5 to TRBJ2-5; unclear D gene. Per germline, CDR1 MNHEY and CDR2 SVGAGI. The length of the CDR3 is 15 residues. Trimming shortened V by 0 bases and J by 11 bases, and 19 bases separated the two germline ends. DNA of the CDR3: TGTGCCAGCAGTTACTCGAACTCCCTTCTAGTCCAGCAGTACTTC. It translates to CASSYSNSLLVQQYF.

Here the CDR3 DNA reads TGTGCCAGCAGCTTATGGGGGCCCACCGGGGAGCTGTTTTTT. It codes for CASSLWGPTGELFF. V is TRBV7-6 and J is TRBJ2-2; tentatively, D is TRBD1 (6 bases). This CDR3 spans 14 amino acids. Looked up from germline, CDR1 is SGHVS and CDR2 is FNYEAQ. With 2 bases removed from V and 4 bases from J, the gap between germline ends came to 8 bases.

DNA for the CDR3: TGCGCCAGCAGCTTGACTGACTCTGGGGCCAACGTCCTGACTTTC. It specifies CASSLTDSGANVLTF. The rearrangement joins TRBV5-1 to TRBJ2-6, with unresolved D. Trimming removed 1 base from V and 0 bases from J, with 5 bases in between. The V gene's germline CDR1 is SGHRS and CDR2 YFSETQ. This CDR3 has 15 amino acids. Variable domain in full (rest from reference TRBV5-1 and TRBJ2-6): KAGVTQTPRYLIKTRGQQVTLSCSPISGHRSVSWYQQTPGQGLQFLFEYFSETQRNKGNFPGRFSGRQFSNSRSEMNVSTLELGDSALYLCASSLTDSGANVLTFGAGSRLTVL.

This chain connects TRBV27 to TRBJ2-7; 8 bases match TRBD2. The CDR3 has 14 residues. Trimming at V came to 8 bases and at J to 3 bases, leaving 9 bases not matched to a gene. The germline gives CDR1 MNHEY, CDR2 SMNVEV (reference sequence). In DNA form, the CDR3 reads TGTGCCAGCGCGTACGGCGGGAGGATCTACGAGCAGTACTTC. Amino acid sequence: CASAYGGRIYEQYF.

CDR3 bases: TGTGCCATCGGAGGGACAGGCAGCTCCTACGAGCAGTACTTC. Encoded protein: CAIGGTGSSYEQYF. The chain links TRBV6-1 to TRBJ2-7, with 8 nucleotides matching TRBD1. The V gene's germline CDR1 is MNHNS and CDR2 SASEGT. The CDR3 sequence is 14 residues long. The trim removed 10 bases at V and 0 bases at J, leaving 8 bases unmatched.

This clone occurred once. The V gene is TRBV5-1, the J gene TRBJ2-1; TRBD2 matches 13 bases. V was pared by 3 bases and J by 7 bases, with 7 bases of the junction left unmatched. CDR3 length: 16 amino acids. Germline V gene sequence: CDR1 SGHRS, CDR2 YFSETQ. The CDR3: CASSWRTSGSQNEQFF. In DNA, the CDR3 is TGCGCCAGCAGCTGGCGGACTAGCGGGAGTCAGAATGAGCAGTTCTTC.

V is TRBV7-8 and J is TRBJ2-3, with TRBD2 identical over 7 bases. The CDR3 covers 16 residues. V gave up 2 bases and J gave up 3 bases; unmatched junction bases: 8. CDR1 SGHVS and CDR2 FQNEAQ come from the germline V gene. The CDR3 loop reads CASSLISRGWTDTQYF. The CDR3 DNA reads TGTGCCAGCAGCTTAATTTCGCGGGGGTGGACAGATACGCAGTATTTT.

The chain combines TRBV19 with TRBJ1-5, with D unresolved. Germline CDR1 reads LNHDA; CDR2 reads SQIVND (reference sequence). CDR3 size: 15 residues. V gave up 3 bases and J gave up 0 bases, with 9 bases separating them. CDR3 sequence: CASSIYGDSNQPQHF. The CDR3, as DNA: TGTGCCAGTAGTATTTACGGAGATAGCAATCAGCCCCAGCATTTT.

This clone was observed once. The rearrangement links TRBV11-2 to TRBJ2-7, with 7 bases matching TRBD2. With 5 bases clipped from V and 5 bases from J, the junction kept 12 bases outside the gene matches. Germline values: CDR1 SGHAT, CDR2 FQNNGV. The CDR3 runs 15 residues. CDR3 coding DNA: TGTGCCAGCAGCGAGGTCGGACGGGAGGTGAACGAGCAGTACTTC. As protein: CASSEVGREVNEQYF.

CDR3 sequence (DNA): TGCGCCAGCTCAGCGGTTGGACTCGTAGTTACTAATGAAAAACTGTTTTTT. It yields the protein CASSAVGLVVTNEKLFF. The gene calls are TRBV5-1 and TRBJ1-4; D unresolved. The CDR3 spans 17 residues. The V end lost 7 bases, the J end lost 2 bases, and 21 bases lay between the germline ends. From germline, CDR1 is SGHRS and CDR2 YFSETQ.

The chain employs TRBV27 and TRBJ1-2; a possible D gene is TRBD1 (6 bases). Germline CDR1 MNHEY, CDR2 SMNVEV (reference sequence). Trimming pared 5 bases from V and 8 bases from J, leaving 15 bases between. The CDR3 loop spans 13 amino acids. CDR3 protein: CASSTRTERGYTF. In nucleotides, the CDR3 is TGTGCCAGCAGTACACGGACAGAGCGGGGCTACACCTTC.

The chain employs TRBV11-2 and TRBJ1-4; weak D call: TRBD1 (5 bases). This CDR3 comprises 18 residues. With 0 bases removed from V and 4 bases from J, the gap between germline ends came to 18 bases. Germline V gene sequence: CDR1 SGHAT, CDR2 FQNNGV. The CDR3 bases are TGTGCCAGCAGCTTAGATTCCGTCAGGGAGGGACGTAATGAAAAACTGTTTTTT. Translating gives CASSLDSVREGRNEKLFF.

V usage is TRBV9 and J usage is TRBJ1-1; perhaps TRBD1 as D (6 bases). The V end was cut by 0 bases, the J end by 3 bases, with 12 bases between. The length of the CDR3 is 15 residues. Per the germline V gene, CDR1 is SGDLS and CDR2 is YYNGEE. CDR3 bases: TGTGCCAGCAGCGTAGACCCAGGGGTTGACACTGAAGCTTTCTTT. It is translated as CASSVDPGVDTEAFF.

This chain links TRBV27 with TRBJ2-7; a possible D gene is TRBD1 (6 bases). This CDR3 has 11 amino acids. CDR1 MNHEY and CDR2 SMNVEV come from the germline V gene (reference sequence). With 4 bases removed from V and 7 bases from J, the gap between germline ends came to 8 bases. This CDR3 reads CASSSGTEQYF. The CDR3 DNA reads TGTGCCAGCAGTTCCGGGACAGAGCAGTACTTC.

A few counts support this clone. V gene TRBV5-1 combines with J gene TRBJ2-7; TRBD2 matches at 10 bases. The J segment lost 4 bases and the V segment lost 0 bases, leaving 4 bases of the junction unmatched. This CDR3 has 15 residues. Germline CDR1 is SGHRS and CDR2 is YFSETQ. CDR3 loop: CASSLANSGGYEQYF. The CDR3 nucleotides read TGCGCCAGCAGCTTGGCCAATAGCGGGGGGTACGAGCAGTACTTC.

This chain joins TRBV9 and TRBJ1-2; D unclear. V shed 3 bases and J shed 11 bases, with 8 bases lying between them. The CDR3 loop spans 10 amino acids. CDR1 is SGDLS and CDR2 is YYNGEE in the germline V gene. This CDR3 reads CASSGPQYTF. CDR3 nucleotide sequence: TGTGCCAGCAGCGGCCCACAATACACCTTC.